Listed below are T cell receptor beta chains from one sample, sequenced in a study of T cell responses to AZD1222 COVID-19 vaccine. TCRdb keeps only in-frame clones here, not all; method: immunoSEQ multiplex PCR. The sample gives approximately 130,000 clones, roughly 85% of which show up once; 6.5% to 8.5% is in the top ten. This sample comprised peripheral blood, obtained 28 days after the second dose of the MenACWY control vaccine. These receptors were collected from an adult who received the MenACWY meningococcal vaccine as a control. Both conserved end residues are part of each CDR3. The D gene is left open where the match is weak. Clone sizes are given selectively: once, few, many, or a class where the clone is expanded.

j_gene: TRBJ2-7; len: 12; abundance: .; d_gene: .; v_gene: TRBV21-1; CDR3aa: CASSKGRTAGYF; CDR3nt: TGTGCCAGCAGCAAAGGACGGACAGCCGGCTACTTC
j_gene: TRBJ1-6; len: 13; abundance: .; d_gene: .; v_gene: TRBV27; CDR3aa: CASSLVWNSPLHF; CDR3nt: TGTGCCAGCAGCTTAGTCTGGAATTCACCCCTCCACTTT
j_gene: TRBJ1-1; len: 14; abundance: .; d_gene: TRBD1; v_gene: TRBV29-1; CDR3aa: CSVGRGLSDTEAFF; CDR3nt: TGCAGCGTTGGGAGGGGGCTCTCGGACACTGAAGCTTTCTTT
j_gene: TRBJ2-1; len: 17; abundance: .; d_gene: TRBD2; v_gene: TRBV4-2; CDR3aa: CASSQELGLAEYNEQFF; CDR3nt: TGTGCCAGCAGCCAAGAACTGGGGCTAGCGGAATACAATGAGCAGTTCTTC
j_gene: TRBJ1-5; len: 13; abundance: .; d_gene: .; v_gene: TRBV4-1; CDR3aa: CASSQGVWQPQHF; CDR3nt: TGCGCCAGCAGCCAAGGGGTCTGGCAGCCCCAGCATTTT
j_gene: TRBJ1-2; len: 16; abundance: .; d_gene: TRBD1; v_gene: TRBV7-6; CDR3aa: CASSLTGGKGLYGYTF; CDR3nt: TGTGCCAGCAGCCTAACAGGGGGAAAAGGACTATATGGCTACACCTTC
j_gene: TRBJ1-1; len: 16; abundance: .; d_gene: .; v_gene: TRBV6-5; CDR3aa: CASSYRAGGLGTEAFF; CDR3nt: TGTGCCAGCAGTTACAGGGCCGGGGGCCTAGGCACTGAAGCTTTCTTT
j_gene: TRBJ1-5; len: 11; abundance: .; d_gene: .; v_gene: TRBV6-5; CDR3aa: CAIARGEAQHF; CDR3nt: TGTGCCATCGCGAGGGGCGAAGCCCAGCATTTT
j_gene: TRBJ1-2; len: 16; abundance: once; d_gene: .; v_gene: TRBV29-1; CDR3aa: CSVEESGQRNNYGYTF; CDR3nt: TGCAGCGTTGAAGAAAGTGGACAGCGAAATAACTATGGCTACACCTTC
j_gene: TRBJ2-1; len: 13; abundance: once; d_gene: .; v_gene: TRBV6-5; CDR3aa: CASSYPGVSEQFF; CDR3nt: TGTGCCAGCAGTTACCCCGGGGTGAGTGAGCAGTTCTTC
j_gene: TRBJ2-3; len: 14; abundance: .; d_gene: .; v_gene: TRBV7-2; CDR3aa: CASSLGGNADTQYF; CDR3nt: TGTGCCAGCAGCTTAGGTGGCAATGCAGATACGCAGTATTTT
j_gene: TRBJ2-1; len: 13; abundance: .; d_gene: .; v_gene: TRBV7-9; CDR3aa: CASRTGTTNEQFF; CDR3nt: TGTGCCAGTCGGACGGGGACGACCAATGAGCAGTTCTTC
j_gene: TRBJ2-2; len: 15; abundance: .; d_gene: .; v_gene: TRBV5-1; CDR3aa: CASSLEGSVSGELFF; CDR3nt: TGCGCCAGCAGCTTGGAAGGGTCCGTCTCCGGGGAGCTGTTTTTT
j_gene: TRBJ2-4; len: 18; abundance: .; d_gene: TRBD2; v_gene: TRBV7-9; CDR3aa: CASSEGTSNLLAKNIQYF; CDR3nt: TGTGCCAGCAGCGAGGGGACTAGTAATCTTCTAGCCAAAAACATTCAGTACTTC
j_gene: TRBJ1-5; len: 14; abundance: .; d_gene: .; v_gene: TRBV7-2; CDR3aa: CASSLLGLNQPQHF; CDR3nt: TGTGCCAGCAGCCTACTGGGCCTCAATCAGCCCCAGCATTTT
j_gene: TRBJ1-2; len: 14; abundance: .; d_gene: .; v_gene: TRBV7-2; CDR3aa: CASSYRRQLSGYTF; CDR3nt: TGTGCCAGCAGTTATCGGCGACAGCTTTCTGGCTACACCTTC
j_gene: TRBJ1-3; len: 13; abundance: once; d_gene: .; v_gene: TRBV21-1; CDR3aa: CASRPEPGNTIYF; CDR3nt: TGTGCCAGCAGACCGGAGCCTGGAAACACCATATATTTT
j_gene: TRBJ1-1; len: 14; abundance: .; d_gene: .; v_gene: TRBV7-2; CDR3aa: CASSIRQGGTEAFF; CDR3nt: TGTGCCAGCAGCATTAGACAAGGGGGCACTGAAGCTTTCTTT
j_gene: TRBJ2-7; len: 15; abundance: .; d_gene: TRBD2; v_gene: TRBV27; CDR3aa: CASSRLLAGEGEQYF; CDR3nt: TGTGCCAGCAGCCGGCTACTAGCGGGAGAGGGTGAGCAGTACTTC
j_gene: TRBJ1-1; len: 15; abundance: .; d_gene: TRBD1; v_gene: TRBV6-5; CDR3aa: CASTWTGVRDTEAFF; CDR3nt: TGTGCCAGCACTTGGACAGGGGTTAGGGACACTGAAGCTTTCTTT
j_gene: TRBJ1-3; len: 14; abundance: once; d_gene: TRBD1; v_gene: TRBV5-5; CDR3aa: CASSGRDRGNTIYF; CDR3nt: TGTGCCAGCAGCGGCCGGGACAGGGGAAACACCATATATTTT
j_gene: TRBJ2-6; len: 14; abundance: .; d_gene: .; v_gene: TRBV28; CDR3aa: CATAGAAGANVLTF; CDR3nt: TGTGCCACCGCCGGGGCCGCTGGGGCCAACGTCCTGACTTTC
j_gene: TRBJ1-3; len: 14; abundance: .; d_gene: .; v_gene: TRBV5-1; CDR3aa: CASTLQGAGNTIYF; CDR3nt: TGCGCCAGCACTCTACAGGGCGCGGGAAACACCATATATTTT
j_gene: TRBJ2-1; len: 14; abundance: .; d_gene: .; v_gene: TRBV2; CDR3aa: CASQLGGPGSEQFF; CDR3nt: TGTGCTTCCCAACTGGGGGGGCCGGGATCGGAGCAGTTCTTC
j_gene: TRBJ1-2; len: 16; abundance: .; d_gene: .; v_gene: TRBV4-3; CDR3aa: CASSQEGRAVGYGYTF; CDR3nt: TGCGCCAGCAGCCAAGAAGGCCGCGCAGTGGGATATGGCTACACCTTC
j_gene: TRBJ2-2; len: 19; abundance: .; d_gene: TRBD1; v_gene: TRBV5-5; CDR3aa: CASSLPTGTGDPNTGELFF; CDR3nt: TGTGCCAGCAGCTTGCCCACCGGGACAGGGGACCCGAACACCGGGGAGCTGTTTTTT
j_gene: TRBJ2-3; len: 20; abundance: .; d_gene: TRBD2; v_gene: TRBV3-1/TRBV3-2; CDR3aa: CASSQVPLWSGGTSTDTQYF; CDR3nt: TGTGCCAGCAGCCAAGTTCCTCTTTGGAGCGGGGGGACTAGCACAGATACGCAGTATTTT
j_gene: TRBJ1-4; len: 15; abundance: .; d_gene: .; v_gene: TRBV4-2; CDR3aa: CASSEMGQILPRVFF; CDR3nt: TGTGCCAGCAGTGAGATGGGGCAGATCCTTCCCAGGGTGTTTTTT
j_gene: TRBJ2-5; len: 16; abundance: .; d_gene: .; v_gene: TRBV1; CDR3aa: CTSSQVGLAGGETQYF; CDR3nt: TGCACCAGCAGCCAAGTCGGCCTAGCGGGGGGGGAGACCCAGTACTTC
j_gene: TRBJ2-2; len: 16; abundance: once; d_gene: TRBD2; v_gene: TRBV9; CDR3aa: CASSGRGDQNTGELFF; CDR3nt: TGTGCCAGCAGCGGGCGGGGGGACCAGAACACCGGGGAGCTGTTTTTT
j_gene: TRBJ1-4; len: 15; abundance: .; d_gene: TRBD1; v_gene: TRBV14; CDR3aa: CASSPWTGGGEKLFF; CDR3nt: TGTGCCAGCAGCCCCTGGACAGGGGGCGGCGAAAAACTGTTTTTT
j_gene: TRBJ1-4; len: 13; abundance: .; d_gene: .; v_gene: TRBV7-9; CDR3aa: CASSPSGREKLFF; CDR3nt: TGTGCCAGCAGCCCTTCAGGGAGGGAAAAACTGTTTTTT